This TCR beta chain was sequenced in a study of beta chain features in type 1 diabetes. CDR1 is MGHDK and CDR2 is SYGVNS in the germline V gene. Trimming cost V 6 bases and J 3 bases; bases outside gene matches: 1. The CDR3 is 13 amino acids. Findings and caveats of the study: The similarity of naive, central memory and Treg TCRB repertoires appeared greater among patients than among healthy donors. The study found fewer insertions and more deletions at VDJ junctions in type 1 diabetes patients.

Isolated RNA was reverse transcribed in full, so expressed TCRB transcripts were sequenced. TCRdb's table, derived via immunoSEQ multiplex PCR, lists solely in-frame clones and lacks some. The sample comprises around 180,000 clones, roughly an eighth of which are singletons, and 0.6% to 0.8% rests with the top ten. About this clone: Antigen specificity is unknown.

The TCR sequence derives from a young woman in good health. The V gene is TRBV25-1, the J gene TRBJ1-1, with 10 bases that match TRBD1. Sequencing was carried out using central memory CD4+ T cells from blood. The CDR3: CASRGQGYTEAFF. In nucleotides, the CDR3 is TGTGCCAGCAGGGGACAGGGGTACACTGAAGCTTTCTTT.